The 27 T cell receptor beta chains given below trace back to one sample, sequenced in a study of Ad26.COV2.S vaccination and SARS-CoV-2 variants. Treatment here: around 19 received Ad26.COV2.S at low or high dose, single or two shots; several received placebo; per-sample allocation not given. Material that was analyzed had been drawn on day 63 after the first vaccine or placebo injection. TCRdb's copy holds only in-frame clones and misses some; the assay was immunoSEQ multiplex PCR. The repertoire holds 350,000 to 500,000 clones, with around 91% as singletons. The specimen was peripheral blood, collected in a trial of Ad26.COV2.S vaccine versus placebo. These receptors were taken from a person between 18 and 59 years old who received the Ad26.COV2.S COVID-19 vaccine or a placebo.

The rearrangement links TRBV5-4 to TRBJ2-1, with 7 bases matching TRBD1. In germline, CDR1 is SGHNT, CDR2 YYREEE (reference sequence). This CDR3 spans 15 amino acids. V was pared by 3 bases and J by 6 bases, with 9 bases of the junction left unmatched. The CDR3 here is CASSSRQGSGNEQFF. DNA of the CDR3: TGTGCCAGCAGCTCCCGACAGGGTTCGGGCAATGAGCAGTTCTTC.

This clone was picked up a small number of times. V is TRBV9 and J is TRBJ2-1, with 7 bases aligning to TRBD1. V lost 4 bases, J lost 4 bases, and 5 bases stayed unmatched. This CDR3 contains 14 residues. Germline CDR1 and CDR2: SGDLS and YYNGEE. The CDR3 loop is CASSSLRGYNEQFF. CDR3 DNA: TGTGCCAGCAGCTCCCTCAGGGGGTACAATGAGCAGTTCTTC.

V usage is TRBV9 and J usage is TRBJ2-5; 7 positions match TRBD1. V shed 2 bases, J shed 4 bases, and the junction held 8 bases outside the gene matches. Germline loops: CDR1 SGDLS, CDR2 YYNGEE. This CDR3 contains 15 residues. CDR3 nucleotide sequence: TGTGCCAGCAGCGTTACAGGGGCACTCCGAGAGACCCAGTACTTC. Protein: CASSVTGALRETQYF.

This clone was counted between two and nine times. The chain combines TRBV7-2 with TRBJ2-2; D call uncertain. V was pared by 4 bases and J by 4 bases, with 13 bases between. The germline V gene encodes CDR1 SGHTA and CDR2 FQGNSA. This CDR3 region has 15 residues. CDR3 protein: CASSSRLPSTGELFF. The CDR3 nucleotides read TGTGCCAGCAGCTCTAGACTCCCGAGCACCGGGGAGCTGTTTTTT.

The chain carries TRBV5-6 and TRBJ1-1; D gene ambiguous. V was trimmed by 2 bases and J by 6 bases, leaving 8 bases between them. The V gene's germline CDR1 is SGHDT and CDR2 YYEEEE. The CDR3 has 12 amino acids. The CDR3 bases are TGTGCCAGCAGCTTCGGCGGCGCTGAAGCTTTCTTT. Translating gives CASSFGGAEAFF.

The chain uses TRBV7-2 and TRBJ1-4, with 7 bases fitting TRBD1. This CDR3 has 16 residues. J lost 8 bases, V lost 5 bases, and 14 bases had no gene match. Germline values: CDR1 SGHTA, CDR2 FQGNSA. The CDR3 protein is CASSRAWDSALEKLFF. CDR3 DNA sequence: TGTGCCAGCAGCCGTGCCTGGGACAGCGCCCTAGAAAAACTGTTTTTT.

V usage is TRBV27 and J usage is TRBJ2-1, with TRBD1 matching 7 bases. The CDR3 sequence is 15 residues long. J was trimmed by 5 bases and V by 2 bases; bases with no gene match: 6. CDR1 is MNHEY, CDR2 SMNVEV, per germline (reference sequence). The CDR3 bases are TGTGCCAGCAGTTTAGAGGGGGCTAGGAACAATGAGCAGTTCTTC. Encoded protein: CASSLEGARNNEQFF.

The chain is built from TRBV10-3 and TRBJ2-2; no reliable D call. Per germline, CDR1 ENHRY and CDR2 SYGVKD. V dropped 0 bases and J dropped 5 bases, with 10 bases sitting between them. CDR3 size: 15 residues. DNA for the CDR3: TGTGCCATCAGTGAGTCGAGGTGGGGTACCGGGGAGCTGTTTTTT. Protein product: CAISESRWGTGELFF.

The chain combines TRBV24-1 with TRBJ2-3; D tentatively fits TRBD1 or TRBD2 (5 bases each). Germline V gene lookup returns CDR1 KGHDR and CDR2 SFDVKD. The CDR3 length is 18 residues. V lost 3 bases, J lost 3 bases, and 21 bases lay in between. Written as DNA, the CDR3 is TGTGCCACCAGTGATCCCTCGGTGCTGAGGGGTGGGACAGATACGCAGTATTTT. Translation gives CATSDPSVLRGGTDTQYF.

This clone was picked up a small number of times. The chain carries TRBV4-2 and TRBJ1-2, with a tentative D call TRBD1 (5 bases). V was pared by 0 bases and J by 4 bases, with 18 bases between. CDR3 length: 17 residues. The germline V gene has CDR1 LGHNA and CDR2 YNFKEQ. The CDR3 protein is CASSQERDGAQPYGYTF. CDR3 in DNA: TGTGCCAGCAGCCAAGAGAGGGACGGAGCCCAACCCTATGGCTACACCTTC.

The chain recombines TRBV28 with TRBJ1-2; TRBD1 matches at 7 bases. CDR3 length: 12 residues. From germline, CDR1 is MDHEN and CDR2 SYDVKM. The V and J ends lost 5 bases and 6 bases, in that order; junction bases with no gene match: 3. CDR3 coding DNA: TGTGCCAGCAGTCCGGGACAGCATGGCTACACCTTC. Protein sequence: CASSPGQHGYTF.

This clone appeared a few times. The J gene is TRBJ2-2, the V gene TRBV4-1, with D tentatively TRBD2 (6 bases). Trimming took off 0 bases at V and 0 bases at J, with 8 bases between the two ends. Germline CDR1 is MGHRA and CDR2 is YSYEKL. The CDR3 contains 16 residues. CDR3 sequence (DNA): TGCGCCAGCAGCCAAGAACCGGGGGCGAACACCGGGGAGCTGTTTTTT. It yields the protein CASSQEPGANTGELFF.

The V and J genes are TRBV3-1 (or the pseudogene TRBV3-2) and TRBJ1-6, with TRBD1 as a possible D gene (5 bases). CDR3 length equals 15 residues. Per germline, CDR1 LGHDT and CDR2 YNNKEL (reference sequence). The V gene lost 0 bases and the J gene lost 9 bases, with 12 bases spanning the gap. CDR3 sequence: CASSQERQGTSPLHF. DNA of the CDR3: TGTGCCAGCAGCCAAGAACGGCAGGGAACTTCACCCCTCCACTTT.

The J gene is TRBJ2-5, the V gene TRBV27; D remains ambiguous. Germline CDR1 MNHEY, CDR2 SMNVEV (reference sequence). The CDR3 loop spans 14 amino acids. V lost 2 bases and J lost 5, with 12 bases in between. CDR3 amino acids: CASSLSPSSETQYF. As DNA, the CDR3 is TGTGCCAGCAGTTTAAGTCCCTCTTCTGAGACCCAGTACTTC.

The chain is built from TRBV19 and TRBJ2-7; D may be TRBD2 (6 bases). CDR3 length: 14 residues. Trimming removed 3 bases from V and 3 bases from J, with 12 bases in between. Germline V lookup: CDR1 LNHDA, CDR2 SQIVND (reference sequence). The CDR3, as DNA: TGTGCCAGTAGTATCCGCGACGGGAGCTACGAGCAGTACTTC. It is translated as CASSIRDGSYEQYF. Supplemented by reference TRBV19 and TRBJ2-7, the full variable domain reads DGGITQSPKYLFRKEGQNVTLSCEQNLNHDAMYWYRQDPGQGLRLIYYSQIVNDFQKGDIAEGYSVSREKKESFPLTVTSAQKNPTAFYLCASSIRDGSYEQYFGPGTRLTVT.

This sequence joins TRBV13 and TRBJ2-7, with D perhaps matching TRBD1 or TRBD2 (5 bases each). Trimming removed 1 base at V and 0 bases at J, with 13 bases between. The CDR3 has 16 residues. Germline-derived CDR1 and CDR2 are PRHDT and FYEKMQ (reference sequence). The CDR3 here is CASSLEWGNSSYEQYF. The CDR3 coding sequence is TGTGCCAGCAGCTTAGAGTGGGGGAATAGCTCCTACGAGCAGTACTTC.

The chain joins TRBV28 to TRBJ2-7, with 8 bases that match TRBD1. With 6 bases clipped from V and 2 bases from J, the junction kept 9 bases outside the gene matches. The germline CDR1 and CDR2 sequences are MDHEN and SYDVKM. The CDR3 sequence is 15 residues long. In DNA, the CDR3 is TGTGCCAGCAGATTCCAGGGGGCGGTCACCTACGAGCAGTACTTC. Its translation is CASRFQGAVTYEQYF.

The chain employs TRBV30 and TRBJ2-2; 9 positions agree with TRBD2. V trimming: 5 bases; J trimming: 4 bases; junction bases outside the gene matches: 11. This CDR3 spans 16 amino acids. Germline V gives CDR1 GTSNPN, CDR2 SVGIG (reference sequence). The CDR3: CAWGGGREGITGELFF. Written as DNA, the CDR3 is TGTGCCTGGGGTGGAGGGCGGGAGGGGATCACCGGGGAGCTGTTTTTT.

V usage is TRBV25-1 and J usage is TRBJ2-5; unclear D gene. CDR3 length equals 13 residues. Germline V gene lookup returns CDR1 MGHDK and CDR2 SYGVNS. Trimming shortened V by 4 bases and J by 5 bases, and 11 bases separated the two germline ends. The CDR3: CASSVDGAETQYF. In nucleotides, the CDR3 is TGTGCCAGCAGTGTGGACGGAGCGGAGACCCAGTACTTC.

This sequence joins TRBV9 and TRBJ2-1; 7 bases line up with TRBD2. The CDR3 consists of 12 residues. Trimming removed 4 bases from V and 9 bases from J; junction bases left unmatched: 4. The V gene's germline CDR1 is SGDLS and CDR2 YYNGEE. CDR3 protein: CASSPRESEQFF. In nucleotides, the CDR3 is TGTGCCAGCAGCCCGCGGGAGTCTGAGCAGTTCTTC.

In nucleotides, the CDR3 is TGTGCCAGCAGCCCGTTCGGGGGACAGTTAAATGAAAAACTGTTTTTT. This translates into CASSPFGGQLNEKLFF. This rearrangement joins TRBV11-2 to TRBJ1-4; 7 bases fit TRBD1. V dropped 5 bases and J dropped 5; count of bases not matched to a gene: 11. CDR1 and CDR2 from the germline V gene are SGHAT and FQNNGV. The CDR3 loop spans 16 amino acids.

The sample holds one count of this clone. The chain recombines TRBV20-1 with TRBJ2-3; tentative D call: TRBD2 (6 bases). V was cut by 7 bases and J by 5 bases, with 10 bases left in between. The length of the CDR3 is 11 residues. Germline-derived CDR1 and CDR2 are DFQATT and SNEGSKA (reference sequence). The CDR3 spells CSGPEGDTQYF. The CDR3 DNA reads TGCAGTGGACCGGAGGGAGATACGCAGTATTTT.

The chain combines TRBV18 with TRBJ1-3; perhaps TRBD1 as D (6 bases). The CDR3 is 16 amino acids. CDR1 is KGHSH, CDR2 LQKENI, per germline. V lost 0 bases and J lost 0, with 9 bases in between. CDR3 bases: TGTGCCAGCTCACCACCGGGGACATTCTCTGGAAACACCATATATTTT. It is translated as CASSPPGTFSGNTIYF.

This clone is a singleton in its sample. The V gene is TRBV6-2 or TRBV6-3, the J gene TRBJ2-2; D perhaps matches TRBD2 (6 bases). CDR1 MNHEY and CDR2 SVGEGT come from the germline V gene. This CDR3 spans 15 amino acids. The V and J ends lost 4 bases and 4 bases respectively, with 13 bases between them. In nucleotides, the CDR3 is TGTGCCAGCAGTTTCCTAAATAGCGGCACCGGGGAGCTGTTTTTT. Its translation is CASSFLNSGTGELFF.

The chain couples TRBV25-1 to TRBJ2-5; D is ambiguous. Between the trimmed V and J ends, which lost 5 bases and 1 base, there was a span of 8 bases. Germline CDR1 reads MGHDK; CDR2 reads SYGVNS. The CDR3 length is 13 residues. In DNA form, the CDR3 reads TGTGCCAGCAGTCGCTCTCGCCAAGAGACCCAGTACTTC. Translation: CASSRSRQETQYF.

The rearrangement links TRBV27 to TRBJ1-2; 9 bases are a match to TRBD1. Trimming at V came to 6 bases and at J to 4 bases, leaving 6 bases not matched to a gene. The CDR3 is 14 residues long. Germline lookup yields CDR1 MNHEY and CDR2 SMNVEV (reference sequence). The CDR3 loop reads CASSPGQGRYGYTF. The CDR3, as DNA: TGTGCCAGCAGCCCAGGACAGGGGCGCTATGGCTACACCTTC.

The chain uses TRBV28 and TRBJ2-1, with D perhaps given as TRBD1 or TRBD2 (5 bases each). The CDR3 runs 15 residues. Trimming took off 5 bases at V and 7 bases at J, with 18 bases between the two ends. Looked up from germline, CDR1 is MDHEN and CDR2 is SYDVKM. CDR3 nucleotides: TGTGCCAGCAGTCGGCCCCGGGACCTCCTTAATGAGCAGTTCTTC. Its translation is CASSRPRDLLNEQFF.